The 9 T cell receptor beta chains below were found in one sample sequenced in a study of T cells in women clearing cervical HPV infection. The data were produced by immunoSEQ multiplex PCR, yet TCRdb's version contains in-frame clones alone and is incomplete. Its table lists roughly 42,000 clones. The sample comprised blood buffy coat. The source is a woman between 18 and 69 years old with a cervical HPV16 infection that either progressed to CIN3+ or cleared (not recorded which).

A note on this clone: From the germline J gene comes the end of the CDR3, since the read stops 3 residues before it. The chain is built from TRBV20-1 and TRBJ2-7; possible D gene TRBD1, 6 bases. V was clipped by 3 bases and J by 5 bases, with 11 bases between them. Germline lookup yields CDR1 DFQATT and CDR2 SNEGSKA (reference sequence). CDR3 length: 12 residues. CDR3 bases read: TGCAGTGCTAGGAGTGGGGGCCACGAG. Amino acid sequence: CSARSGGHE. In full, the CDR3 is CSARSGGHEQYF.

The part of the CDR3 DNA that was read is TGTGCCAGTAGTATAGTAAGGGGTGTTCGATATGGC. Translated: CASSIVRGVRYG. The full CDR3 sequence reads CASSIVRGVRYGYTF. The rearrangement joins TRBV19 to TRBJ1-2; perhaps TRBD1 as D (5 bases). The sequenced fragment ends 3 residues before the CDR3 boundary, so the rest is inferred from the germline J gene. The length of the CDR3 is 15 residues. Per germline, CDR1 LNHDA and CDR2 SQIVND (reference sequence). V shed 1 base and J shed 5 bases, with 14 bases lying between them.

About this clone itself: The read comes to an end 3 residues before the CDR3 does, leaving the germline J gene to fill in the end. The chain carries TRBV18 and TRBJ2-1; weak D call: TRBD1 (6 bases). The CDR3 consists of 15 residues. V dropped 6 bases and J dropped 6 bases, with 18 bases sitting between them. Germline assignment: CDR1 KGHSH and CDR2 LQKENI. The CDR3 sequence: CASSAQGTGFNEQFF. The DNA read from the CDR3 is TGTGCCAGCTCTGCCCAGGGGACGGGTTTCAATGAG.

Remarks on this clone: The junction departs from the called germline gene at one end, perhaps through a read error. The read terminates 3 residues before the CDR3 end, so the remaining end is supplied by the germline J gene. This sample includes further DNA sequences coding for the same CDR3. V is TRBV5-1 and J is TRBJ1-3; 7 positions agree with TRBD1. The CDR3 has 14 residues. Germline CDR1 SGHRS, CDR2 YFSETQ. CDR3 sequence reads: CASSLTGDGNTIYF. The sequenced CDR3 bases are TGCGCCAGCAGCTTGACAGGGGACGGAAACACA.

Notes on this clone: Read data end 3 residues before the CDR3 end; the end is taken from the germline J gene. The chain uses TRBV7-9 and TRBJ2-3, with TRBD1 as a possible D gene (5 bases). Trimming took 1 base from V and 4 from J, leaving 9 bases between them. CDR3 length: 14 residues. Germline assignment: CDR1 SEHNR and CDR2 FQNEAQ (reference sequence). The part of the CDR3 DNA that was read is TGTGCCAGCAGCTTAGACCTAGGGGCAGATACG. It is translated as CASSLDLGADT. The CDR3 as a whole reads CASSLDLGADTQYF. Looking up the rest from reference TRBV7-9 and TRBJ2-3 gives the full variable domain: DTGVSQNPRHKITKRGQNVTFRCDPISEHNRLYWYRQTLGQGPEFLTYFQNEAQLEKSRLLSDRFSAERPKGSFSTLEIQRTEQGDSAMYLCASSLDLGADTQYFGPGTRLTVL.

Turning to this clone: The observed sequence ends 3 residues before the CDR3 terminus, with the missing tail filled in from the germline J gene. The J gene is TRBJ2-3, the V gene TRBV13; 9 bases are a match to TRBD1. Looked up from germline, CDR1 is PRHDT and CDR2 is FYEKMQ (reference sequence). The CDR3 contains 18 residues. CDR3 bases read: TGTGCCAGCAGTCAGCTCACAGGGGGCTTAAAGAGCCAAGAGACG. Its protein is CASSQLTGGLKSQET. In full, the CDR3 is CASSQLTGGLKSQETQYF.

Comment on this clone: The read gets to within 3 residues of the CDR3 end, and the germline J gene fills in the rest. This rearrangement joins TRBV7-3 to TRBJ1-2; TRBD1 matches 10 bases. V was pared by 0 bases and J by 4 bases, with 11 bases of the junction left unmatched. CDR1 is SGHTA, CDR2 FQGTGA, per germline. There are 18 residues in the CDR3. CDR3 region: CASSLTPGTGAFFYGYTF. The sequenced CDR3 bases are TGTGCCAGCAGCTTAACGCCCGGGACAGGGGCTTTTTTCTATGGC.

The CDR3 spells CASSSGQGGTSTYTF. The sequenced part of the CDR3 DNA is TGTGCCAGCAGCTCCGGACAGGGAGGTACAAGTACC. The chain joins TRBV7-6 to TRBJ1-2; 8 bases line up with TRBD1. The read comes to an end 3 residues before the CDR3 does, leaving the germline J gene to fill in the end. The CDR3 has 15 amino acids. Germline V gives CDR1 SGHVS, CDR2 FNYEAQ.

A remark on this clone: The CDR3 end falls 3 residues outside the read, so it is completed with the germline J gene. The rearrangement links TRBV6-4 to TRBJ2-1, with D possibly TRBD1 on 5 matching bases. Germline V lookup: CDR1 MRHNA, CDR2 SNTAGT. Between the trimmed V and J ends, which lost 4 bases and 4 bases, there was a span of 8 bases. The CDR3 extends over 13 amino acids. CDR3 sequence reads: CASSVGLYNEQFF. The covered CDR3 bases are TGTGCCAGCAGTGTGGGGCTTTACAATGAG.